What follows is one T cell receptor (beta chain) and its context. The CDR3 has 12 residues. The germline CDR1 and CDR2 sequences are MNHEY and SVGAGI. Trimming removed 6 bases from V and 7 bases from J, with 12 bases in between. Using immunoSEQ multiplex PCR, the repertoire was profiled, and TCRdb retains in-frame clones only, with some absent. The sample lists 300,000 to 450,000 clones; roughly 89% were seen once. This record belongs to a study of cytomegalovirus exposure and HLA in healthy donors. Material: PBMCs. The rearrangement uses TRBV6-5 and TRBJ1-2, with unresolved D. The receptor was isolated from a woman aged 18-29 years in good health and CMV-seronegative. The chain's CDR3 is CASSPPVSGYTF. CDR3 in DNA: TGTGCCAGCAGCCCTCCAGTTTCTGGCTACACCTTC.